The T cell receptor (beta chain) under discussion was sequenced for a study of CD8 T cells in ankylosing spondylitis. Points from the study as a whole: A TCR beta motif of about 8 highly homologous variants seemed to mark ankylosing spondylitis blood. Enrichment of disease-linked clones was reportedly significant in matched ankylosing spondylitis synovial fluid. Relatively scarce in peripheral blood, disease-linked clones were CD8+.

Of note for this clonotype: Antigen unknown.

V was cut by 1 base and J by 4 bases, with 14 bases left in between. The CDR3 is 14 residues long. Germline lookup yields CDR1 GTSNPN and CDR2 SVGIG (reference sequence). Making use of molecular barcodes, quantitative 5'-RACE generated TCR beta libraries. One entry per CDR3 protein, called by TCRdb with MiXCR from the 5' RACE reads. The sample yields around 150,000 distinct CDR3 sequences, around 10% seen once. The sequence derives from a female donor with ankylosing spondylitis or in good health (not recorded which). The sequenced sample consisted of blood, either unsorted or a sorted T cell fraction (not recorded which). V usage is TRBV30 and J usage is TRBJ2-7, with D possibly being TRBD2 (5 bases). The CDR3 DNA reads TGTGCCTGGAGTGATGATAGCGCCCAATACGAGCAGTACTTC. Protein: CAWSDDSAQYEQYF.